A single sample is the source of the 9 T cell receptor beta chains below, sequenced in a study of lymphopenia after photon versus proton radiotherapy (dated by TCRdb to between 2017 and 2020). Library generation was performed with the immunoSEQ multiplex PCR assay. TCRdb retrieved this table from immuneACCESS and kept in-frame rearrangements only. Not all clones are present; in checked studies, unresolved V genes account for under half, and no reason is known for the remainder. Present in this sample are about 30,000 clones, roughly 88% of which were seen just once. The ten largest clones add up to roughly 6.2% of the sample. The sample in question was peripheral blood, obtained from a patient treated with photon-based radiotherapy. The receptors were gathered from a woman in her forties or fifties with pancreatic cancer.

V gene TRBV19 combines with J gene TRBJ2-1; D perhaps matches TRBD1 (9 bases). CDR1 is LNHDA, CDR2 SQIVND, per germline (reference sequence). The CDR3 length is 16 residues. The V end was cut by 7 bases, the J end by 1 base, with 17 bases between. The CDR3 DNA reads as TGTGCCAGTACCCGGGGGGGGACAGGGTCCTACAATGAGCAGTTCTTC. Translating it yields CASTRGGTGSYNEQFF.

The rearrangement joins TRBV7-2 to TRBJ2-1; unclear D gene. V dropped 7 bases and J dropped 10 bases, with 11 bases sitting between them. Germline V gives CDR1 SGHTA, CDR2 FQGNSA. The CDR3 contains 11 residues. The CDR3 DNA sequence: TGTGCCAGCACCCGAGCCTCGGAGCAGTTCTTC. Its translation: CASTRASEQFF.

The chain has TRBV18 and TRBJ1-5, with D possibly being TRBD1 (6 bases). V was trimmed by 6 bases and J by 3 bases, leaving 9 bases between them. The germline CDR1 and CDR2 sequences are KGHSH and LQKENI. This CDR3 contains 13 residues. The DNA for the CDR3 is TGTGCCAGCTCCCGACAGGACAATCAGCCCCAGCATTTT. Encoded protein: CASSRQDNQPQHF.

The chain links TRBV6-6 to TRBJ2-5, with 7 nucleotides matching TRBD2. The germline V gene encodes CDR1 MNHNY and CDR2 SVGAGI (reference sequence). The length of the CDR3 is 15 residues. Unmatched junction bases numbered 12, after V lost 6 bases and J lost 5 bases. The CDR3 sequence: CASRLDERDGETQYF. The CDR3 region has the DNA TGTGCCAGCAGGTTAGACGAGCGGGACGGGGAGACCCAGTACTTC.

J is TRBJ2-7 and V is TRBV28; a weak D match, TRBD1 (5 bases). This CDR3 contains 12 residues. With 1 base removed from V and 4 bases from J, the gap between germline ends came to 5 bases. Germline CDR1 and CDR2: MDHEN and SYDVKM. The CDR3 DNA reads TGTGCCAGCAGTTTATCAGGGTACGAGCAGTACTTC. Encoded protein: CASSLSGYEQYF. The full variable domain, completed using reference TRBV28 and TRBJ2-7, is DVKVTQSSRYLVKRTGEKVFLECVQDMDHENMFWYRQDPGLGLRLIYFSYDVKMKEKGDIPEGYSVSREKKERFSLILESASTNQTSMYLCASSLSGYEQYFGPGTRLTVT.

V and J are TRBV10-3 and TRBJ2-7; D unclear. This CDR3 comprises 16 residues. CDR1 is ENHRY, CDR2 SYGVKD, per germline. V lost 2 bases and J lost 0, with 14 bases in between. The CDR3, as DNA: TGTGCCATCAGTGAGGTACAGCAAAGGTACTCCTACGAGCAGTACTTC. Protein product: CAISEVQQRYSYEQYF.

The chain employs TRBV28 and TRBJ2-2; 10 bases match TRBD1. Trimming took 2 bases from V and 2 from J; bases not matched to a gene: 8. Germline CDR1 reads MDHEN; CDR2 reads SYDVKM. The length of the CDR3 is 18 residues. DNA of the CDR3: TGTGCCAGCAGTTTAAGGGACAGGGGCCCCTCTAACACCGGGGAGCTGTTTTTT. Translating gives CASSLRDRGPSNTGELFF.

The chain employs TRBV11-3 and TRBJ2-5; 12 bases map to TRBD2. The CDR3 consists of 15 residues. In germline, CDR1 is SGHNT, CDR2 YENEEA. Unmatched junction bases numbered 7, after V lost 5 bases and J lost 6 bases. This CDR3 is CASSGGLAGAQTQYF. In DNA form, the CDR3 reads TGTGCCAGCAGCGGGGGACTAGCGGGCGCCCAGACCCAGTACTTC.

CDR3 region: CASTPAGTKIYNEQFF. CDR3 nucleotide sequence: TGTGCCAGCACCCCGGCGGGGACTAAAATCTACAATGAGCAGTTCTTC. V usage is TRBV28 and J usage is TRBJ2-1, with 7 nucleotides matching TRBD2. The CDR3 is 16 residues long. J gave up 3 bases and V 7 bases, and 12 bases lay outside the gene matches. Germline V gene data show CDR1 as MDHEN and CDR2 as SYDVKM.